This T cell receptor beta chain originates from a study of chemoradiotherapy in HPV16-positive cancers. Of note for this clone: What it recognizes is unknown.

This table comes from immunoSEQ multiplex PCR, and its TCRdb copy is limited to in-frame clones, with some not included. The table includes roughly 2,000 clones, about 75% detected once. Trimming stripped 3 bases from V and 6 bases from J, with 10 bases between. Germline-derived CDR1 and CDR2 are LGHNA and YSLEER. This CDR3 contains 13 residues. Study findings and constraints: Better recurrence-free survival went with HPV-responsive T-cell expansion in HPV16-positive patients. Candidate HPV-specific clones and E7-related TCR motifs grew in tumor during treatment.

This TCR was sampled from a human donor with HPV-associated anogenital cancer. The gene calls are TRBV4-3 and TRBJ2-3, with no clear D. Sequenced here: tumor tissue, sampled from a patient who underwent chemoradiotherapy. CDR3 sequence (DNA): TGCGCCAGCAGCCATCCGAACGGGGATACGCAGTATTTT. Residues: CASSHPNGDTQYF.